This T cell receptor (beta chain) was obtained from a study of blood T cells in healthy people across ages. With V trimmed by 6 bases and J by 5 bases, 11 bases remained unmatched. The CDR3 has 15 residues. Per germline, CDR1 MNHNS and CDR2 SASEGT. This clonotype was picked up a small number of times. A second 7 to 11 cycle PCR used barcoded and J-beta primers. TCRdb redid the calling of the 5' RACE reads with MiXCR, one entry per CDR3 protein. Of under 2 million distinct CDR3 sequences listed, about 35% were seen once; the top ten hold about 11%. Sequencing was done on a sample of blood. The origin of this receptor is a woman aged 25-40 years in good health. The rearrangement links TRBV6-1 to TRBJ1-2; 8 nucleotides agree with TRBD1. This CDR3 is CASSATTGADYGYTF. The CDR3 DNA is TGTGCCAGCAGCGCCACGACAGGGGCCGATTATGGCTACACCTTC.